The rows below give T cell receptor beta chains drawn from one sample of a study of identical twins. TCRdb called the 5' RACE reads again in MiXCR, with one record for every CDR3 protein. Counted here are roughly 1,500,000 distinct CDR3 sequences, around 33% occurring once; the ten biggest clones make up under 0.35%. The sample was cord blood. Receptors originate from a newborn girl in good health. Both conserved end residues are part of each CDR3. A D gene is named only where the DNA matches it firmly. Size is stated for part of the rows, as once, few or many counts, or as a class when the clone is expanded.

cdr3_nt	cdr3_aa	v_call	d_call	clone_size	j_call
TGTGCCAGCTTTCACGGACAGCGCAACTATGGCTACACCTTC	CASFHGQRNYGYTF	TRBV7-9	-	-	TRBJ1-2
TGTGCCACCAGCAGAATCCTAGGAGGGACAGAGAGCACAGATACGCAGTATTTT	CATSRILGGTESTDTQYF	TRBV15	-	-	TRBJ2-3
TGTGCCACCAACGGAGGAGTGAGCAATCAGCCCCAGCATTTT	CATNGGVSNQPQHF	TRBV6-1	-	-	TRBJ1-5
TGTGCCAGCAGCTTAACTGGGACAGGGAATGAAAAACTGTTTTTT	CASSLTGTGNEKLFF	TRBV13	TRBD1	few	TRBJ1-4
TGTGCCAGCAGTGAAATCGGGGGACTAGCGGTCTACGAGCAGTACTTC	CASSEIGGLAVYEQYF	TRBV6-1	TRBD2	few	TRBJ2-7
TGTGCCAGCGGCCGCTATAGCCTCAATGAGCAGTTCTTC	CASGRYSLNEQFF	TRBV7-2	-	-	TRBJ2-1
TGTGCCAGCAGCTTACGACAGGGGGAGAACTATGGCTACACCTTC	CASSLRQGENYGYTF	TRBV7-2	TRBD1	-	TRBJ1-2
TGTGCCAGCAGCACCTTCTGGGGGACTAGCGGTAAAAATGAGCAGTTCTTC	CASSTFWGTSGKNEQFF	TRBV7-2	TRBD2	-	TRBJ2-1
TGCAGTGCCCGGTCAGGGGGAACCAGCCTCCAAGAGACCCAGTACTTC	CSARSGGTSLQETQYF	TRBV29-1	TRBD1	few	TRBJ2-5
TGTGCCAGCAGCTTAGAGGGGGGGGCGCACGCTGAAGCTTTCTTT	CASSLEGGAHAEAFF	TRBV11-2	-	-	TRBJ1-1
TGTGCCTGGAGAGGAGTACTCCGACAGGTCTACAATGAGCAGTTCTTC	CAWRGVLRQVYNEQFF	TRBV30	-	few	TRBJ2-1
TGTGCCAGCGGCAACACCCGACTTACTGCGGGTGAGCAGTTCTTC	CASGNTRLTAGEQFF	TRBV11-2	-	-	TRBJ2-1
TGTGCCAGCAGTAACTCCTACGAGCAGTACTTC	CASSNSYEQYF	TRBV2	-	many	TRBJ2-7
TGCGCCAGTTGGGGACAGAACTATGGCTACACCTTC	CASWGQNYGYTF	TRBV5-1	TRBD1	once	TRBJ1-2
TGTGCCAGCATCTCCGAGGGCAGCAACTATGGCTACACCTTC	CASISEGSNYGYTF	TRBV6-6	-	-	TRBJ1-2
TGTGCCAGCAGCGCTAGCGGGGGAAGATCCACAGATACGCAGTATTTT	CASSASGGRSTDTQYF	TRBV9	TRBD2	-	TRBJ2-3
TGTGCCACCACCAACCCGGGTGGCTACACCTTC	CATTNPGGYTF	TRBV10-3	-	few	TRBJ1-2
TGTGCCAGCAGACAGAGCGGTCACAATGAGCAGTTCTTC	CASRQSGHNEQFF	TRBV7-6	-	few	TRBJ2-1
TGTGCCAGCAGCTCGATCTCTAGCCGGTCAAAAAACTCCTACAATGAGCAGTTCTTC	CASSSISSRSKNSYNEQFF	TRBV12-3/TRBV12-4	-	few	TRBJ2-1
TGTGCCAGCAGCTTAGATCAGGGGGACTATGGCTACACCTTC	CASSLDQGDYGYTF	TRBV11-2	TRBD1	-	TRBJ1-2
TGCAGCGTTGAGGATGGGGCTGGGGCCAACGTCCTGACTTTC	CSVEDGAGANVLTF	TRBV29-1	-	-	TRBJ2-6
TGTGCCAGCAGCCGGTTGGAGGGTCTTAGCAATCAGCCCCAGCATTTT	CASSRLEGLSNQPQHF	TRBV3-1	-	-	TRBJ1-5
TGTGCCAGCAGCCGAGGGTTCGGGACTGTGAACACCGGGGAGCTGTTTTTT	CASSRGFGTVNTGELFF	TRBV7-2	-	few	TRBJ2-2
TGCGCCAGCAGCTTGGGACTAGCGGTCATGACCCTGAACAATGAGCAGTTCTTC	CASSLGLAVMTLNNEQFF	TRBV5-1	TRBD2	many	TRBJ2-1
TGCGCCAGCAGCCAACCACTAGCGGGAGTGGGCAATACGCAGTATTTT	CASSQPLAGVGNTQYF	TRBV4-1	TRBD2	few	TRBJ2-3
TGTGCCAACAGTTTGAGGGGGCATATGGGTGGCTACACCTTC	CANSLRGHMGGYTF	TRBV27	TRBD1	-	TRBJ1-2
TGTGCCATCAGTACCGAGCGGGATTCGACAGATACGCAGTATTTT	CAISTERDSTDTQYF	TRBV10-3	TRBD2	few	TRBJ2-3